This T cell receptor (beta chain) emerged from a study of Tregs in tolerant kidney transplant recipients. In the study overall: The nonmyeloablative bone marrow transplants came from related graft donors, with transient mixed chimerism. Findings and limits, study-wide: This study did not directly address biological reproducibility. Few patients were studied, so findings need validation in larger groups.

The germline V and J ends were trimmed by 0 bases and 0 bases, with 9 bases remaining between them. This CDR3 is built from 17 residues. The V gene's germline CDR1 is LNHNV and CDR2 YYDKDF (reference sequence). Clones were read by immunoSEQ multiplex PCR, and TCRdb kept only the in-frame ones, dropping some. The ten most abundant clones cover over 4.5% of a sample with 2,000 to 3,000 clones. In terms of frequency, this clone is large. Its antigen is not known. The read terminates 3 residues ahead of where the CDR3 ends, so the germline J gene completes it. CFSE-labeled recipient PBMCs were cultured more than five days with irradiated graft donor PBMCs, then FACS-sorted.

This clonotype was obtained from a human patient who received a combined kidney and bone marrow transplant. Source: CD8+ T cells from blood cultured with allogeneic cells, taken before the transplant. The rearrangement links TRBV15 to TRBJ2-6; D unclear. The CDR3 spells CATSRDGSGSGANVLTF. The part of the CDR3 DNA that was read is TGTGCCACCAGCAGAGATGGATCAGGCTCTGGGGCCAACGTC.